A single T cell receptor beta chain is shown here with its context. This record comes from a study of blood T cell repertoires in COVID-19. TCRdb's copy holds only in-frame clones and misses some; the assay was immunoSEQ multiplex PCR. The table records more than 150,000 clones, roughly 82% of them present only once. The CDR3 is 16 residues long. Germline values: CDR1 SGHTA, CDR2 FQGTGA. The V segment lost 0 bases and the J segment 4 bases; nucleotides outside the gene matches: 3. The TCR originated in a woman in her 30s with acute or convalescent COVID-19. The V gene is TRBV7-3, the J gene TRBJ2-2; 9 positions agree with TRBD1. Sequenced sample: peripheral blood. CDR3 amino acids: CASSLTWDRATGELFF. In nucleotides, the CDR3 is TGTGCCAGCAGCTTAACATGGGACAGGGCCACCGGGGAGCTGTTTTTT.